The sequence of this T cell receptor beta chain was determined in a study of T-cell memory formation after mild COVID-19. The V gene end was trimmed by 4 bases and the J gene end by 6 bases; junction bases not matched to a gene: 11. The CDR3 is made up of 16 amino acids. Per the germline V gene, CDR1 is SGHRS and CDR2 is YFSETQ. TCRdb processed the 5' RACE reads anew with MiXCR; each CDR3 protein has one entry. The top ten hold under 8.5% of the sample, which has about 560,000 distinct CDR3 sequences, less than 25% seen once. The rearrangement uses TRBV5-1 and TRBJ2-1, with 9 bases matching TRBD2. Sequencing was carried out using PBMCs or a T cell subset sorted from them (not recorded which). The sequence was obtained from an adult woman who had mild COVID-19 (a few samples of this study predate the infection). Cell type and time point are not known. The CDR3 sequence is CASSLIAGALVNEQFF. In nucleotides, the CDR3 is TGCGCCAGCAGCCTGATAGCGGGAGCTCTTGTCAATGAGCAGTTCTTC.